What follows are 2 T cell receptor beta chains derived from one specimen sequenced in a study of control samples from healthy donors and cancer patients. The assay was immunoSEQ multiplex PCR, and TCRdb's table has in-frame clones only and misses some. Among roughly 170,000 clones, approximately 92% were seen once, and the ten largest hold 4.1%. The sample comprised blood. Receptors were obtained from a woman in her sixties or seventies in good health.

The chain couples TRBV5-6 to TRBJ2-1, with 11 bases that match TRBD2. The V and J ends lost 0 bases and 7 bases, in that order; junction bases with no gene match: 6. Per the germline V gene, CDR1 is SGHDT and CDR2 is YYEEEE. CDR3 length: 16 residues. For the CDR3, the DNA is TGTGCCAGCAGCTTGGTACTAGCGGGGGTTAAAAATGAGCAGTTCTTC. Translated, it gives CASSLVLAGVKNEQFF.

This chain joins TRBV5-1 and TRBJ1-1; 9 bases are a match to TRBD1. V lost 8 bases to trimming and J lost 4 bases; unmatched junction nucleotides: 9. The CDR3 has 14 amino acids. Looked up from germline, CDR1 is SGHRS and CDR2 is YFSETQ. CDR3: CASSLRDRVTEAFF. The CDR3 DNA sequence: TGCGCCAGTAGCCTCCGGGACAGGGTCACTGAAGCTTTCTTT.